Below are 26 T cell receptor beta chains sequenced from a single sample in a study of blood T cell repertoires in COVID-19. The protocol was immunoSEQ multiplex PCR, while the TCRdb copy is restricted to in-frame clones and leaves out a portion. The sample records 70,000 to 100,000 clones, roughly 88% being singletons. The material sequenced was peripheral blood. The receptors here all came from a human donor in a cohort sampled during active COVID-19.

J is TRBJ2-2 and V is TRBV7-3; possibly TRBD2 for D (6 bases). The CDR3 runs to 13 residues. V lost 2 bases and J 7 bases, leaving 8 bases between the germline ends. Germline V gene data show CDR1 as SGHTA and CDR2 as FQGTGA. The CDR3, as DNA: TGTGCCAGCAGCTTACGGGAGATCGGGGAGCTGTTTTTT. Amino acid sequence: CASSLREIGELFF.

The rearrangement uses TRBV2 and TRBJ2-7; D perhaps matches TRBD1 (6 bases). Looked up from germline, CDR1 is SNHLY and CDR2 is FYNNEI. V was pared by 5 bases and J by 10 bases, with 12 bases between. This CDR3 contains 11 residues. CDR3 sequence (DNA): TGTGCCAGCAGTATCGACAGGATCCAGTACTTC. It is translated as CASSIDRIQYF.

The V gene is TRBV21-1, the J gene TRBJ2-7; TRBD2 was called by the table and not checked on the DNA. TRBV21-1 constitutes a pseudogene. This CDR3 is built from 13 residues. The CDR3 protein is CASSPREAYEQYF. The CDR3 nucleotides are TGTGCCAGCAGCCCTAGGGAGGCCTACGAGCAGTACTTC.

The chain recombines TRBV4-2 with TRBJ2-1, with TRBD2 matching 13 bases. V was clipped by 3 bases and J by 8 bases; unmatched bases: 10. Germline loops: CDR1 LGHNA, CDR2 YNFKEQ. This CDR3 has 17 residues. In DNA form, the CDR3 reads TGTGCCAGCAGCCAGCCACTAGCGGGAGGGGGTGCGGATGAGCAGTTCTTC. Its protein is CASSQPLAGGGADEQFF.

The chain carries TRBV5-1 and TRBJ2-5; D is unresolved. This CDR3 contains 15 residues. In germline, CDR1 is SGHRS, CDR2 YFSETQ. The V gene lost 2 bases and the J gene lost 2 bases, with 13 bases spanning the gap. CDR3 amino acids: CASSLQSGSQETQYF. CDR3 coding DNA: TGCGCCAGCAGCTTACAATCCGGGTCGCAAGAGACCCAGTACTTC.

This chain connects TRBV5-4 to TRBJ2-5; possible D gene TRBD2, 6 bases. Per germline, CDR1 SGHNT and CDR2 YYREEE (reference sequence). V shed 3 bases and J shed 3 bases, with 9 bases lying between them. CDR3 length equals 13 residues. CDR3 in amino acids: CASSYGGKETQYF. CDR3 nucleotide sequence: TGTGCCAGCAGCTACGGGGGAAAAGAGACCCAGTACTTC.

The chain employs TRBV9 and TRBJ1-1, with D perhaps matching TRBD1 (6 bases). The germline V gene has CDR1 SGDLS and CDR2 YYNGEE. The V and J ends lost 0 bases and 11 bases respectively, with 17 bases between them. The CDR3 sequence is 14 residues long. The chain's CDR3 is CASSVEYGGQGAFF. CDR3 DNA sequence: TGTGCCAGCAGCGTAGAATACGGTGGGCAGGGGGCTTTCTTT.

The chain employs TRBV2 and TRBJ1-3; D is perhaps TRBD1 (5 bases). The CDR3 is 14 amino acids. Germline loops: CDR1 SNHLY, CDR2 FYNNEI. The V and J ends lost 6 bases and 0 bases respectively, with 9 bases between them. The CDR3 DNA is TGTGCCAGCAGCGTGACAGTCTCTGGAAACACCATATATTTT. Its protein is CASSVTVSGNTIYF.

This chain connects TRBV18 to TRBJ2-2; 9 bases are a match to TRBD2. This CDR3 has 14 residues. Germline-derived CDR1 and CDR2 are KGHSH and LQKENI. J was trimmed by 4 bases and V by 3 bases; bases with no gene match: 0. The CDR3 DNA follows: TGTGCCAGCTCACCGACTAGCGGCACCGGGGAGCTGTTTTTT. Protein: CASSPTSGTGELFF. Full variable domain (remainder filled in from reference TRBV18 and TRBJ2-2): NAGVMQNPRHLVRRRGQEARLRCSPMKGHSHVYWYRQLPEEGLKFMVYLQKENIIDESGMPKERFSAEFPKEGPSILRIQQVVRGDSAAYFCASSPTSGTGELFFGEGSRLTVL.

The chain links TRBV27 to TRBJ2-3; TRBD2 is a possible D gene (6 bases). CDR1 and CDR2 (germline): MNHEY, SMNVEV (reference sequence). V was trimmed by 5 bases and J by 2 bases, leaving 17 bases between them. The CDR3 sequence is 16 residues long. The CDR3 region has the DNA TGTGCCAGCAGTCGACCGAGCGGAGGGCCCACAGATACGCAGTATTTT. It specifies CASSRPSGGPTDTQYF.

The chain couples TRBV6-5 to TRBJ1-1; D gene ambiguous. V lost 4 bases and J 2 bases, leaving 17 bases between the germline ends. CDR3 length: 16 amino acids. Germline CDR1 reads MNHEY; CDR2 reads SVGAGI. The CDR3 region has the DNA TGTGCCAGCAGTTCCCGTCGCGCAGGCATAAACACTGAAGCTTTCTTT. It yields the protein CASSSRRAGINTEAFF.

The chain uses TRBV19 and TRBJ2-7; unclear D gene. The CDR3 covers 16 residues. The V and J ends lost 4 bases and 3 bases respectively, with 19 bases between them. Per the germline V gene, CDR1 is LNHDA and CDR2 is SQIVND (reference sequence). The DNA of the CDR3 is TGTGCCAGTAGTAGAAACCTGGCCCATTCGGGCTACGAGCAGTACTTC. This codes for CASSRNLAHSGYEQYF.

The chain carries TRBV4-3 and TRBJ2-7; D gene ambiguous. Trimming removed 1 base from V and 1 base from J, with 5 bases in between. The CDR3 runs to 13 residues. Germline assignment: CDR1 LGHNA and CDR2 YSLEER. CDR3 DNA sequence: TGCGCCAGCAGCCAAGGAGTATCCTACGAGCAGTACTTC. Translating it yields CASSQGVSYEQYF.

This CDR3 is CASSRTGAYGYTF. CDR3 DNA sequence: TGTGCCAGCAGCCGGACAGGGGCCTATGGCTACACCTTC. This chain connects TRBV7-8 to TRBJ1-2; the match to TRBD1 covers 9 bases. Germline V gene sequence: CDR1 SGHVS, CDR2 FQNEAQ. The CDR3 totals 13 residues. J gave up 4 bases and V 5 bases, and 2 bases lay outside the gene matches. The full variable domain, its missing parts supplied by reference TRBV7-8 and TRBJ1-2, is GAGVSQSPRYKVAKRGQDVALRCDPISGHVSLFWYQQALGQGPEFLTYFQNEAQLDKSGLPSDRFFAERPEGSVSTLKIQRTQQEDSAVYLCASSRTGAYGYTFGSGTRLTVV.

This clone showed up just once. The rearrangement links TRBV27 to TRBJ2-1, with 12 bases matching TRBD2. The ends lost 4 bases at V and 4 bases at J; junction bases unmatched: 5. Per the germline V gene, CDR1 is MNHEY and CDR2 is SMNVEV (reference sequence). This CDR3 is built from 16 residues. CDR3 coding DNA: TGTGCCAGCAGTTCCTGGACTAGCGGGAAATACAATGAGCAGTTCTTC. It codes for CASSSWTSGKYNEQFF.

The J gene is TRBJ2-1, the V gene TRBV19; TRBD2 is a possible D gene (6 bases). Between the trimmed V and J ends, which lost 7 bases and 7 bases, there was a span of 17 bases. Germline V gives CDR1 LNHDA, CDR2 SQIVND (reference sequence). The CDR3 covers 14 residues. The CDR3 DNA reads TGTGCCAGTACGGAAGGAGGGCAGTGGAATGAGCAGTTCTTC. This encodes CASTEGGQWNEQFF. Using reference TRBV19 and TRBJ2-1 for the parts outside the CDR3, the full variable domain is DGGITQSPKYLFRKEGQNVTLSCEQNLNHDAMYWYRQDPGQGLRLIYYSQIVNDFQKGDIAEGYSVSREKKESFPLTVTSAQKNPTAFYLCASTEGGQWNEQFFGPGTRLTVL.

The chain employs TRBV19 and TRBJ2-7, with 7 bases that match TRBD1. The CDR3 is 13 residues long. The germline gives CDR1 LNHDA, CDR2 SQIVND (reference sequence). With V trimmed by 6 bases and J by 6 bases, 8 bases remained unmatched. The DNA of the CDR3 is TGTGCCAGTAGGAGACAACAGGGGAGCGAGCAGTACTTC. Translation: CASRRQQGSEQYF.

The chain uses TRBV19 and TRBJ2-3; 9 nucleotides align to TRBD2. The germline V gene has CDR1 LNHDA and CDR2 SQIVND (reference sequence). Unmatched junction bases numbered 5, after V lost 4 bases and J lost 0 bases. The CDR3 loop spans 16 amino acids. The CDR3 sequence: CASSTIAGASTDTQYF. DNA of the CDR3: TGTGCCAGTAGTACGATAGCGGGGGCTAGCACAGATACGCAGTATTTT.

The chain employs TRBV5-8 and TRBJ1-1; 9 bases map to TRBD1. The CDR3 spans 14 residues. The germline V gene encodes CDR1 SGHTS and CDR2 YDEGEE. Trimming at V came to 2 bases and at J to 10 bases, leaving 9 bases not matched to a gene. The CDR3 DNA reads TGTGCCAGCAGCTTACCCGGGACAGGGAGTTTAGCTTTCTTT. This codes for CASSLPGTGSLAFF. The variable domain in full, completed from reference TRBV5-8 and TRBJ1-1, reads EAGVTQSPTHLIKTRGQQATLRCSPISGHTSVYWYQQALGLGLQFLLWYDEGEERNRGNFPPRFSGRQFPNYSSELNVNALELEDSALYLCASSLPGTGSLAFFGQGTRLTVV.

The chain uses TRBV19 and TRBJ1-1; 8 nucleotides line up with TRBD1. This CDR3 is 13 amino acids long. From germline, CDR1 is LNHDA and CDR2 SQIVND (reference sequence). V shed 8 bases, J shed 5 bases, and the junction held 7 bases outside the gene matches. The CDR3 loop is CASDKTGETEAFF. The CDR3 DNA reads TGTGCCAGTGACAAGACAGGGGAAACTGAAGCTTTCTTT.

This chain uses TRBV2 with TRBJ2-5, with 7 bases matching TRBD2. The CDR3 consists of 15 residues. Germline values: CDR1 SNHLY, CDR2 FYNNEI. J was trimmed by 5 bases and V by 5 bases; bases with no gene match: 11. This CDR3 is CASSRGVRVSETQYF. The CDR3 DNA reads as TGTGCCAGCAGTCGGGGGGTGAGGGTATCGGAGACCCAGTACTTC.

V and J are TRBV7-9 and TRBJ2-1; D unclear. The CDR3 covers 15 residues. The germline V gene has CDR1 SEHNR and CDR2 FQNEAQ (reference sequence). Trimming stripped 5 bases from V and 0 bases from J, with 11 bases between. CDR3 protein: CASSPWSVSYNEQFF. The CDR3 region has the DNA TGTGCCAGCAGCCCATGGAGTGTCTCCTACAATGAGCAGTTCTTC. The full variable domain, with the rest looked up from reference TRBV7-9 and TRBJ2-1, is DTGVSQNPRHKITKRGQNVTFRCDPISEHNRLYWYRQTLGQGPEFLTYFQNEAQLEKSRLLSDRFSAERPKGSFSTLEIQRTEQGDSAMYLCASSPWSVSYNEQFFGPGTRLTVL.

The rearrangement links TRBV5-1 to TRBJ2-3; 9 nucleotides align to TRBD2. The germline CDR1 and CDR2 sequences are SGHRS and YFSETQ. The CDR3 has 16 residues. Trimming at V came to 3 bases and at J to 5 bases, leaving 10 bases not matched to a gene. CDR3 DNA: TGCGCCAGCAGCTCCAGGGGCGGGGGGGCGAAAGATACGCAGTATTTT. It yields the protein CASSSRGGGAKDTQYF.

V is TRBV7-3 and J is TRBJ1-2, with 9 bases fitting TRBD1. Unmatched junction bases numbered 6, after V lost 5 bases and J lost 8 bases. Per germline, CDR1 SGHTA and CDR2 FQGTGA. The CDR3 consists of 13 residues. This CDR3 is CASSNPGQGGYTF. The CDR3 DNA reads TGTGCCAGCAGCAACCCGGGACAGGGAGGCTACACCTTC.

This clone was seen just once. The chain recombines TRBV7-6 with TRBJ2-5, with 15 bases fitting TRBD2. CDR1 and CDR2 from the germline V gene are SGHVS and FNYEAQ. V trimming: 0 bases; J trimming: 5 bases; junction bases outside the gene matches: 4. The CDR3 totals 17 residues. The CDR3 nucleotides are TGTGCCAGCAGCTTAGCTCTGGGGACTAGCGGGAGGGAGACCCAGTACTTC. It is translated as CASSLALGTSGRETQYF.

The genes are TRBV7-9 and TRBJ1-2; TRBD1 aligns across 7 bases. V lost 3 bases and J lost 5; bases outside the gene matches: 15. Germline V gene lookup returns CDR1 SEHNR and CDR2 FQNEAQ (reference sequence). The CDR3 extends over 17 amino acids. The CDR3 DNA sequence: TGTGCCAGCAGCTTCGGGGACAGCGAAGACCTACTTTATGGCTACACCTTC. Translation gives CASSFGDSEDLLYGYTF.